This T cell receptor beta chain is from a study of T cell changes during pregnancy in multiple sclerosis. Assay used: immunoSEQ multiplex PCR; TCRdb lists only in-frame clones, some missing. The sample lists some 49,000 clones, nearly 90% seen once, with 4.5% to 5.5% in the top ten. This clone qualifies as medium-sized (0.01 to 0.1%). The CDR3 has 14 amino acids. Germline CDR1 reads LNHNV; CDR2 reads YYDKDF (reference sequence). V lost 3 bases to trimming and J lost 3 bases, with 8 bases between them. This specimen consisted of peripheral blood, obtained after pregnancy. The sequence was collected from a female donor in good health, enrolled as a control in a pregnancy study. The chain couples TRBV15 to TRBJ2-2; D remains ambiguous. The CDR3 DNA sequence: TGTGCCACCAGCAGTGGCGGAGACACCGGGGAGCTGTTTTTT. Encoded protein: CATSSGGDTGELFF.